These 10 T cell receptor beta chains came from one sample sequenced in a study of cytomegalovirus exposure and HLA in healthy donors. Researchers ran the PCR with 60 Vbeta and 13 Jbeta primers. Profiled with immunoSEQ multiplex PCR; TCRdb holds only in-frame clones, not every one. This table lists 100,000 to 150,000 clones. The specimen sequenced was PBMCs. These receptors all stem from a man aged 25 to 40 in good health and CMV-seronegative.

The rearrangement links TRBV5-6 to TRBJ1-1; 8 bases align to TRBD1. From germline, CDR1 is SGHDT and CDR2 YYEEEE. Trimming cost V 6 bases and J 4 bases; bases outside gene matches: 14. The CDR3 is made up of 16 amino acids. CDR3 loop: CASTKGQGALGTEAFF. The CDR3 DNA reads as TGTGCCAGCACTAAAGGACAGGGAGCACTGGGCACTGAAGCTTTCTTT.

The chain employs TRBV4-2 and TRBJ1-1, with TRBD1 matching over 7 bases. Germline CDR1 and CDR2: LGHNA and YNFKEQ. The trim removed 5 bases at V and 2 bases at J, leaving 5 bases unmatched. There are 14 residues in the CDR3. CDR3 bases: TGTGCCAGCAGCTCGGGACAGACTAACACTGAAGCTTTCTTT. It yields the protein CASSSGQTNTEAFF.

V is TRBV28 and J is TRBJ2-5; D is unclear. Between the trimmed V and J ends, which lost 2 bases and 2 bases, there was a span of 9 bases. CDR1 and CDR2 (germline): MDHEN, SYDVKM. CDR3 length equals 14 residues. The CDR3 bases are TGTGCCAGCAGTTTACTAGAGATGCAAGAGACCCAGTACTTC. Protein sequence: CASSLLEMQETQYF.

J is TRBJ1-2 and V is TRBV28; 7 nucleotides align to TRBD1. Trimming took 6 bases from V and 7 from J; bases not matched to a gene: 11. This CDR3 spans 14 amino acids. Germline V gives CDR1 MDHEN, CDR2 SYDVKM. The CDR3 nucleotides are TGTGCCAGCAGGGAACAGGGGATTCTGGGTGGCTACACCTTC. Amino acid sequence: CASREQGILGGYTF.

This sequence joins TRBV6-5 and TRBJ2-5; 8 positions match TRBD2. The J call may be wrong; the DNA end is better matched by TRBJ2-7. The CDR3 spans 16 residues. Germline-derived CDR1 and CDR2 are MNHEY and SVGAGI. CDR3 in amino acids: CASSYAASGGTYEQYF. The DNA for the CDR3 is TGTGCCAGCAGTTACGCGGCGAGCGGGGGAACCTACGAGCAGTACTTC.

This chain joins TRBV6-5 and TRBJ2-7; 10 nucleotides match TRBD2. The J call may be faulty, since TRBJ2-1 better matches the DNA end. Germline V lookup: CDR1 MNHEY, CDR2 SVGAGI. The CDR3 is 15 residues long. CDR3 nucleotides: TGTGCCAGCAGTTACCCGGCTAGCGGGAGTGGTGAGCAGTTCTTC. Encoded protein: CASSYPASGSGEQFF.

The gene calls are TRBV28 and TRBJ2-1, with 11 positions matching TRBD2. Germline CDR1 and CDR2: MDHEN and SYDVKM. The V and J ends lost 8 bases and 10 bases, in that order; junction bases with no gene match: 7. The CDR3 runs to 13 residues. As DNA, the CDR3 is TGTGCCAGCGTAGCGGGAGGGCCGGAGGAGCAGTTCTTC. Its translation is CASVAGGPEEQFF.

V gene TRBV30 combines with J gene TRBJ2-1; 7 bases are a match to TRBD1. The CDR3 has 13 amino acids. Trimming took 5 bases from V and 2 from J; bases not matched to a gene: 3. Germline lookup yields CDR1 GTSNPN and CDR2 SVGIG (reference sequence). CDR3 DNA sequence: TGTGCCTGGGACAGGGATACCTACAATGAGCAGTTCTTC. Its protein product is CAWDRDTYNEQFF.

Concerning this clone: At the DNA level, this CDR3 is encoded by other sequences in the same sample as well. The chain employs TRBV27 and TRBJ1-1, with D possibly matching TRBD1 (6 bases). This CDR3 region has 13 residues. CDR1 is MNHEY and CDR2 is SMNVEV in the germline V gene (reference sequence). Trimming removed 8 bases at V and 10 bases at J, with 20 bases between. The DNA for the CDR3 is TGTGCCAGCGTTCCTCGAGCAGGGGAGTCAGCTTTCTTT. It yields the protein CASVPRAGESAFF.

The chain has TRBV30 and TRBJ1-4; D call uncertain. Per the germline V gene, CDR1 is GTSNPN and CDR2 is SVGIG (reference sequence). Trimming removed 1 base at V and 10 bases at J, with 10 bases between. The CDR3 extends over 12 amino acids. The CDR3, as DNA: TGTGCCTGGAGTGCTGCAGTTGGAAAACTGTTTTTT. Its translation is CAWSAAVGKLFF.